One T cell receptor (beta chain) is described in this entry. Unique molecular identifiers were incorporated when the TCRbeta library was constructed. Each CDR3 protein gets one entry after TCRdb re-called the PCR reads with MiXCR. The profile shows about 610,000 distinct CDR3 sequences, roughly a tenth of them singletons. This record belongs to a study of T-cell reconstitution after alpha-beta-depleted transplantation in children. Sequences were derived from PBMCs from the stem cell graft donor, sampled from the stem cell graft. This receptor was taken from a human donor who donated a stem cell graft to a child with acute myeloid leukemia.

The CDR3 loop is CSARGPILETQYF. The CDR3 DNA sequence: TGCAGTGCTAGAGGACCGATTCTGGAGACCCAGTACTTC. The genes are TRBV20-1 and TRBJ2-5; D not certain. Trimming stripped 1 base from V and 5 bases from J, with 11 bases between. The CDR3 totals 13 residues. From germline, CDR1 is DFQATT and CDR2 SNEGSKA (reference sequence).